The rows below give T cell receptor beta chains drawn from one sample of a study of blood T cell repertoires in COVID-19. Data came from immunoSEQ multiplex PCR; TCRdb stores just in-frame clones and leaves some out. The sample carries around 700,000 clones, 85% to 90% recorded once. Sequencing was carried out using peripheral blood. The receptors derive from a woman younger than 35 with acute or convalescent COVID-19. The CDR3 runs from the conserved cysteine through the conserved F or W. The D gene is left open where the match is weak. Only part of the rows carry a size: once, few, many, or a class if the clone is expanded.

cdr3_length,v_call,j_call,clone_size,d_call,cdr3_nt,cdr3_aa
14,TRBV6-5,TRBJ1-1,.,TRBD1,TGTGCCAGCAGCCAAGGGACAGTGAACACTGAAGCTTTCTTT,CASSQGTVNTEAFF
15,TRBV20-1,TRBJ1-4,.,TRBD1,TGCAGTGCTAGTGGGGACAGAACAACTAATGAAAAACTGTTTTTT,CSASGDRTTNEKLFF
16,TRBV10-1,TRBJ1-1,.,.,TGCGCCAGCAGTGATATGGACAGCCCGATGAACACTGAAGCTTTCTTT,CASSDMDSPMNTEAFF
16,TRBV27,TRBJ2-7,.,.,TGTGCCAGCAGGTTAACAGGCCTATTAAGCTCCTACGAGCAGTACTTC,CASRLTGLLSSYEQYF
15,TRBV5-4,TRBJ1-6,.,.,TGTGCCAGCAGCTTGGCAGGGTCCGGATCGTCACCCCTCCACTTT,CASSLAGSGSSPLHF
16,TRBV3-1/TRBV3-2,TRBJ2-2,few,.,TGTGCCAGCAGCCAAGATCTAGGACAGACCACCGGGGAGCTGTTTTTT,CASSQDLGQTTGELFF
12,TRBV2,TRBJ1-1,.,.,TGTGCCAGCAGTGAAGGTGAGCGTCTAGCTTTCTTT,CASSEGERLAFF
15,TRBV2,TRBJ1-2,once,.,TGTGCCAGCAGTATTGTCCAAACGGGTAACTATGGCTACACCTTC,CASSIVQTGNYGYTF
14,TRBV2,TRBJ2-1,.,TRBD1,TGTGCCAGCAGCGGGGACAGGGGTTACAATGAGCAGTTCTTC,CASSGDRGYNEQFF
18,TRBV10-3,TRBJ1-1,.,.,TGTGCCATCAGTGAGTCGGGTGGCAGGCTAGCCACGGGCACTGAAGCTTTCTTT,CAISESGGRLATGTEAFF
14,TRBV4-1,TRBJ1-1,.,.,TGCGCCAGCAGCCAAGTGGGGGGACCCACTGAAGCTTTCTTT,CASSQVGGPTEAFF
17,TRBV13,TRBJ1-3,once,.,TGTGCCAGCAGCTCAGGGGTCGACGGGGGCTCTGGAAACACCATATATTTT,CASSSGVDGGSGNTIYF
17,TRBV7-2,TRBJ1-6,.,.,TGTGCCAGCAGCACTAAATCCTCCAGCTCCTATAATTCACCCCTCCACTTT,CASSTKSSSSYNSPLHF
15,TRBV7-9,TRBJ1-6,.,.,TGTGCCAGCAGCATCGACCGGGGGGCTGGGGCGCCCCTCCACTTT,CASSIDRGAGAPLHF
17,TRBV7-2,TRBJ2-7,.,.,TGTGCCAGCAGCCGGGCCAGGGGTGGACAGTTTCTCTACGAGCAGTACTTC,CASSRARGGQFLYEQYF
14,TRBV5-8,TRBJ2-3,.,.,TGTGCCAGCAGCTGGGGGGGGCAAGCAGATACGCAGTATTTT,CASSWGGQADTQYF
13,TRBV5-1,TRBJ1-2,.,.,TGCGCCAGCAGCTCAGACAGTAACTATGGCTACACCTTC,CASSSDSNYGYTF
12,TRBV29-1,TRBJ2-7,.,.,TGCAGCGTTGATGAGGAAGGCTACGAGCAGTACTTC,CSVDEEGYEQYF
14,TRBV4-3,TRBJ2-2,.,.,TGCGCCAGCAGCCAAGTTCTTAACACCGGGGAGCTGTTTTTT,CASSQVLNTGELFF
16,TRBV4-1,TRBJ1-5,.,.,TGCGCCAGCAGCCAAGATTGGGGGGGGAATTGGCAGCCCCAGCATTTT,CASSQDWGGNWQPQHF
14,TRBV24-1,TRBJ1-2,.,.,TGTGCCACCAGTGATACGACAGCAAACTATGGCTACACCTTC,CATSDTTANYGYTF
15,TRBV5-8,TRBJ2-7,.,.,TGTGCCAGCAGCTCACCTTTTGGGAGAGCCTACGAGCAGTACTTC,CASSSPFGRAYEQYF
15,TRBV6-1,TRBJ2-7,.,.,TGTGCCAGCAGTGAAGTTGGGGGCCCCGCCTACGAGCAGTACTTC,CASSEVGGPAYEQYF
15,TRBV19,TRBJ1-2,.,.,TGTGCCAGTAGTCAACAGATCCGCTCTAACTATGGCTACACCTTC,CASSQQIRSNYGYTF
15,TRBV27,TRBJ1-1,.,TRBD1,TGTGCCAGCAGAACCGGGACAGGGTATCTCGCTGAAGCTTTCTTT,CASRTGTGYLAEAFF
13,TRBV24-1,TRBJ1-1,.,.,TGTGCCACCAGTGATTTAGGAGCCACTGAAGCTTTCTTT,CATSDLGATEAFF
15,TRBV2,TRBJ2-7,.,TRBD1,TGTGCCAGCCAGGGGGGGACAGGGGGCTTTGGCGAGCAGTACTTC,CASQGGTGGFGEQYF
15,TRBV11-2,TRBJ1-6,once,TRBD1,TGTGCCAGCAGCTTTGACAGGGCCCCTAATTCACCCCTCCACTTT,CASSFDRAPNSPLHF
14,TRBV9,TRBJ2-7,.,.,TGTGCCAGCAGCATCCTAGCTGAACCCTACGAGCAGTACTTC,CASSILAEPYEQYF
17,TRBV5-6,TRBJ2-2,.,.,TGTGCCAGCAGCTACGCCCGGGGACTCCAAAACACCGGGGAGCTGTTTTTT,CASSYARGLQNTGELFF
13,TRBV2,TRBJ2-7,once,.,TGTGCCAGCAGTGGGGACATTACCTACGAGCAGTACTTC,CASSGDITYEQYF
13,TRBV7-2,TRBJ1-1,.,.,TGTGCCAGCAGCTTTAGTGTGGTGACTGAAGCTTTCTTT,CASSFSVVTEAFF
15,TRBV27,TRBJ1-2,.,TRBD1,TGTGCCAGCAGTTTATCTAGGGGGCTGGCCTATGGCTACACCTTC,CASSLSRGLAYGYTF
19,TRBV5-1,TRBJ2-3,.,TRBD2,TGCGCCAGCAGCTTTACGGGACTAGCGGGGGGGCCGATCACCGGGCCGCAGTATTTT,CASSFTGLAGGPITGPQYF
13,TRBV12-5,TRBJ2-7,once,TRBD1,TGTGCTATAATCCGGGACAGCCTCTACGAGCAGTACTTC,CAIIRDSLYEQYF
15,TRBV6-5,TRBJ2-2,.,TRBD2,TGTGCCAGCAGTTCCTCTAGCGGGGGTACCGGGGAGCTGTTTTTT,CASSSSSGGTGELFF
16,TRBV10-3,TRBJ1-3,.,TRBD1,TGTGCCATCAGTGAGTGGACAGGGCAACCTGGAAACACCATATATTTT,CAISEWTGQPGNTIYF
15,TRBV9,TRBJ2-2,.,TRBD2,TGTGCCAGCAGCGCCTGGACTAGTCGCACCGGGGAGCTGTTTTTT,CASSAWTSRTGELFF
16,TRBV11-2,TRBJ1-3,few,.,TGTGCCAGCAGCCGGGGGAGGGTTAACTCTGGAAACACCATATATTTT,CASSRGRVNSGNTIYF
17,TRBV24-1,TRBJ1-5,once,TRBD1,TGTGCCAACCCCGGGACAGAAAAACGTTATAGCAATCAGCCCCAGCATTTT,CANPGTEKRYSNQPQHF
14,TRBV5-1,TRBJ1-1,.,TRBD1,TGCGCCAGCAGCGTGGGACAGCCGAACACTGAAGCTTTCTTT,CASSVGQPNTEAFF
13,TRBV12-3/TRBV12-4,TRBJ1-1,once,.,TGTGCCAGCAGTTTAAACAGAAACACTGAAGCTTTCTTT,CASSLNRNTEAFF
15,TRBV15,TRBJ2-2,.,.,TGTGCCACCAGCGGCCCGGGACAAAACACCGGGGAGCTGTTTTTT,CATSGPGQNTGELFF
13,TRBV3-1/TRBV3-2,TRBJ2-3,.,TRBD2,TGTGCCAGCAGCCCCGCGGGGGGGGATACGCAGTATTTT,CASSPAGGDTQYF
11,TRBV5-1,TRBJ2-7,.,.,TGCGCCAGCAGCGCGGGGTACGAGCAGTACTTC,CASSAGYEQYF
12,TRBV5-5,TRBJ2-7,few,.,TGTGCCAGCAGCCTTGGAGACTACGAGCAGTACTTC,CASSLGDYEQYF
15,TRBV7-9,TRBJ2-2,.,.,TGTGCCAGCGCTAGGGCAGGGCTGTATTCCGGGGAGCTGTTTTTT,CASARAGLYSGELFF
14,TRBV7-9,TRBJ1-2,.,.,TGTGCCAGCAGCTTAGGGACAGCATCTTGGGGCTACACCTTC,CASSLGTASWGYTF